This T cell receptor beta chain was observed in a study of T cells after yellow fever vaccination. Study-level points and caveats: The study noted that FACS-sorted repertoires could contain abundant clonotypes contaminating from the bulk population.

V dropped 5 bases and J dropped 5; count of bases not matched to a gene: 8. The CDR3 is made up of 14 amino acids. Germline lookup yields CDR1 MDHEN and CDR2 SYDVKM. A word on this clonotype: Its antigen is not known.

UMIs were added to TCR cDNA along with a universal primer site when it was made by 5'RACE template switching. TCRdb re-derived calls from the 5' RACE reads in MiXCR, one entry per CDR3 protein. The sample consists of 500,000 to 550,000 distinct CDR3 sequences, 20% to 25% of them appearing once. The sequence was collected from a young man who received the YFV17D yellow fever vaccine. The sample consisted of PBMCs, taken roughly 23 days after the first yellow fever vaccination. This sequence joins TRBV28 and TRBJ2-7; 8 bases line up with TRBD1. CDR3 protein: CASSGGQGPNEQYV. The CDR3 region has the DNA TGTGCCAGCAGTGGAGGACAGGGCCCCAACGAGCAGTACGTC.